One T cell receptor beta chain is described in this entry. The antigen is undetermined. These data originate in a study of post-analysis software for immune sequencing data. Study-wide context: Several disease courses (relapsing-remitting, secondary progressive and progressive-relapsing) of multiple sclerosis were included.

Every TCR beta cDNA library bore unique molecular identifiers. T cells numbering 1 to 10 million yielded a few hundred thousand cDNA molecules. Each CDR3 protein is one row after TCRdb ran MiXCR on the PCR reads. The table lists hundreds of thousands of distinct CDR3 sequences, around 40% of them singletons. Germline V gene lookup returns CDR1 SGHRS and CDR2 YFSETQ. The CDR3 runs to 16 residues. Trimming took 4 bases from V and 5 from J; bases not matched to a gene: 10. Study-level findings and limits: TRBV5-6, TRBV5-1 and TRBV20-1 belonged to a set of about 5 TRBV segments that were more frequent in patients than controls. Strong co-clustering by F measure was evident for samples that had been prepared in the same batch. Multiple sclerosis patients had significantly lower normalized Chao1 diversity than controls.

This sequence was found in a girl aged 10 to 17 with multiple sclerosis. The chain employs TRBV5-1 and TRBJ2-1, with 9 nucleotides matching TRBD1. Material: blood. CDR3 nucleotide sequence: TGCGCCAGCAGCCTGGCGGGACAGGGAGTCCACAATGAGCAGTTCTTC. Its translation is CASSLAGQGVHNEQFF.